A selection of T cell receptor beta chains follows, all from one sample in a study of T-cell reconstitution after alpha-beta-depleted transplantation in children. From the PCR reads, TCRdb called clonotypes with MiXCR, one entry per CDR3 protein. This sample carries 200,000 to 300,000 distinct CDR3 sequences, around 13% of them seen once, and the ten largest clones take approximately 2.9%. Sample: PBMCs from the stem cell graft donor, taken from the stem cell graft. These receptor sequences come from a human donor who donated a stem cell graft to a child with acute lymphoblastic leukemia. Both conserved end residues are part of each CDR3. A D gene is named only where the DNA matches it firmly. Only some rows state a clone size, as once, few, many or a class for expanded clones.

-	-	TRBJ2-3	TRBV5-1	14	TGCGCCAGCAGCTTCGAAGGGCGCAGAGATACGCAGTATTTT	CASSFEGRRDTQYF
-	few	TRBJ2-4	TRBV7-9	15	TGTGCCAGCAGTCAGTCGGTGGGCGGGATGAACATTCAGTACTTC	CASSQSVGGMNIQYF
-	many	TRBJ1-5	TRBV20-1	14	TGCAGTGCCCCCACAGGAGAGGGGAATCAGCCCCAGCATTTT	CSAPTGEGNQPQHF
-	many	TRBJ2-6	TRBV5-1	14	TGCGCCAGCAGCCCGGGGGATGGGGCCAACGTCCTGACTTTC	CASSPGDGANVLTF
-	many	TRBJ2-5	TRBV7-9	12	TGTGCCAGCAGCTCCCCTTGGGAGACCCAGTACTTC	CASSSPWETQYF
-	many	TRBJ2-1	TRBV6-5	13	TGTGCCAGCACGTTGTACGGGGGATGGGAGCAGTTCTTC	CASTLYGGWEQFF
-	many	TRBJ2-3	TRBV27	13	TGTGCCAGCAGGGGGTCGGGCACAGATACGCAGTATTTT	CASRGSGTDTQYF
-	many	TRBJ1-2	TRBV7-9	15	TGTGCCAGCAGCTCCACCCTCACCGAAAACTATGGCTACACCTTC	CASSSTLTENYGYTF
TRBD2	few	TRBJ2-7	TRBV4-3	15	TGCGCCAGCAGCCAAGGTGTGGAGCGGGGTTACGAGCAGTACTTC	CASSQGVERGYEQYF
-	many	TRBJ2-1	TRBV7-9	16	TGTGCCAGCAGCACCTCGGACAGTCCTTCCTACAATGAGCAGTTCTTC	CASSTSDSPSYNEQFF
TRBD1	many	TRBJ1-1	TRBV6-2/TRBV6-3	14	TGTGCCAGCAGCTGGACAGGGCGGAGCACTGAAGCTTTCTTT	CASSWTGRSTEAFF
TRBD1	-	TRBJ2-7	TRBV28	15	TGTGCCAGCAACCCCACCGGGACAGGGGTCGAAGAGCAGTACTTC	CASNPTGTGVEEQYF
-	many	TRBJ1-2	TRBV4-3	15	TGCGCCAGCAGCCAAGGGGTCACAGGGAAGAATGGCTACACCTTC	CASSQGVTGKNGYTF
TRBD2	many	TRBJ2-3	TRBV12-3/TRBV12-4	13	TGTGCCAGCAGGCCCAAGGGACTAGAAGCGCAGTATTTT	CASRPKGLEAQYF
-	many	TRBJ1-2	TRBV20-1	14	TGCAGTCCCTCAGGGCGGGGGGCAAACTATGGCTACACCTTC	CSPSGRGANYGYTF
-	-	TRBJ2-7	TRBV7-3	13	TGTGCCAGCAGGTCCTCGGGAGCCCTCGAGCAGTACTTC	CASRSSGALEQYF
-	many	TRBJ1-5	TRBV28	12	TGTGCCAGCTCGAGGATCCTCGCGCCCCAGCATTTT	CASSRILAPQHF
TRBD1	few	TRBJ2-2	TRBV16	14	TGTGCCAGCAGCCCTACAGGGGCCACCGGGGAGCTGTTTTTT	CASSPTGATGELFF
TRBD2	many	TRBJ2-7	TRBV3-1	13	TGTGCCAGCAGCGGGGGACTAGCGGGGATGCAGTACTTC	CASSGGLAGMQYF
-	many	TRBJ2-1	TRBV21-1	18	TGTGCCAGCACTCTACGACTAGCGGGGGGGCCCTCCTACAATGAGCAGTTCTTC	CASTLRLAGGPSYNEQFF
TRBD1	many	TRBJ1-1	TRBV7-9	16	TGTGCCAGCAACTTACCCGGCAGGGGGGAGGACACTGAAGCTTTCTTT	CASNLPGRGEDTEAFF
-	many	TRBJ1-1	TRBV9	15	TGTGCCAGCAGCAGTACATGGGGGACGAACACTGAAGCTTTCTTT	CASSSTWGTNTEAFF